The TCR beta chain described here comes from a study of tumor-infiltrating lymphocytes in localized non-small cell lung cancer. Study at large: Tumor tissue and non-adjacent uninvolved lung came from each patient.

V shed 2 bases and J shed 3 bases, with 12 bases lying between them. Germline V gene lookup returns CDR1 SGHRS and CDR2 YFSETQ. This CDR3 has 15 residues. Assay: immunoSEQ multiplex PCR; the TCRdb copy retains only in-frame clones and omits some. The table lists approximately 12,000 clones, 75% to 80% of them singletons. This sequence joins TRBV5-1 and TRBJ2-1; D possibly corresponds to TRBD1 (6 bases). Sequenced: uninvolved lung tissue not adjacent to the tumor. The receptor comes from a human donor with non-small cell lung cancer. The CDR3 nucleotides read TGCGCCAGCAGCTTAGACCAACAGGGCTACAATGAGCAGTTCTTC. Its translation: CASSLDQQGYNEQFF. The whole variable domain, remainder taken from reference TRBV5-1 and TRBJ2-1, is KAGVTQTPRYLIKTRGQQVTLSCSPISGHRSVSWYQQTPGQGLQFLFEYFSETQRNKGNFPGRFSGRQFSNSRSEMNVSTLELGDSALYLCASSLDQQGYNEQFFGPGTRLTVL.